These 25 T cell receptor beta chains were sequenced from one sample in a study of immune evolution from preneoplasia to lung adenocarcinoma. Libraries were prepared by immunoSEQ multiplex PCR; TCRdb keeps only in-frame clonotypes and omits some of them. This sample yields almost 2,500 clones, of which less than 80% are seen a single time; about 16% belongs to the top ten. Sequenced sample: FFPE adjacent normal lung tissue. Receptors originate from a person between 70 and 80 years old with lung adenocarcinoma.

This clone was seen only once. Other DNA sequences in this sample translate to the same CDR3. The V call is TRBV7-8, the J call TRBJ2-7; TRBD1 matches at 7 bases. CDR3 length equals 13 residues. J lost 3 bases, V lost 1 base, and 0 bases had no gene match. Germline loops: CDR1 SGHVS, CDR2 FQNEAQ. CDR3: CASSLGTGYEQYF. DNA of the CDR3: TGTGCCAGCAGCTTAGGGACAGGCTACGAGCAGTACTTC.

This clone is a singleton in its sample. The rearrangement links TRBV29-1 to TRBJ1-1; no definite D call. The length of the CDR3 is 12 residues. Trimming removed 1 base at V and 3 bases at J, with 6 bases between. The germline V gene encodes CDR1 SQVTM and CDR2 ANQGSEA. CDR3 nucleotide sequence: TGCAGCGTTGAAGGGTTGTACACTGAAGCTTTCTTT. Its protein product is CSVEGLYTEAFF.

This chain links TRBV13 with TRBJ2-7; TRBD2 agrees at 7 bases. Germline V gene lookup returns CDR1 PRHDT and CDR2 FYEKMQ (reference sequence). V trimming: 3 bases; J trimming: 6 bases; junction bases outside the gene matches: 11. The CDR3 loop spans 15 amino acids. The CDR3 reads CASSLGPGGNGEQYF. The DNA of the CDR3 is TGTGCCAGCAGCTTGGGGCCGGGAGGTAACGGCGAGCAGTACTTC.

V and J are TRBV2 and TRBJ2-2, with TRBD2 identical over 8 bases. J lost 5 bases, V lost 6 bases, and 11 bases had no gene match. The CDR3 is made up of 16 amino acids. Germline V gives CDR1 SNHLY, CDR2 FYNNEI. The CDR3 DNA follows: TGTGCCAGCAGCGGAGGAGGACTAGCTCATACCGGGGAGCTGTTTTTT. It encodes CASSGGGLAHTGELFF.

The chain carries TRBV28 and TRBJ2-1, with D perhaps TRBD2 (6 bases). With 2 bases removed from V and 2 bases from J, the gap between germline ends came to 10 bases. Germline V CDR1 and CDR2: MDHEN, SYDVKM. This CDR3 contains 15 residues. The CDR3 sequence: CASSLRGRPYNEQFF. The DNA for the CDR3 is TGTGCCAGCAGTTTACGGGGGAGGCCCTACAATGAGCAGTTCTTC.

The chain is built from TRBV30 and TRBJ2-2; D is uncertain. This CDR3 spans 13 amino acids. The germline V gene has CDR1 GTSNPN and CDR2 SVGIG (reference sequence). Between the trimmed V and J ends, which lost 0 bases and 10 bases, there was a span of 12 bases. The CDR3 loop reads CAWSVLRATELFF. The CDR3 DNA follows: TGTGCCTGGAGTGTACTCCGGGCCACGGAGCTGTTTTTT.

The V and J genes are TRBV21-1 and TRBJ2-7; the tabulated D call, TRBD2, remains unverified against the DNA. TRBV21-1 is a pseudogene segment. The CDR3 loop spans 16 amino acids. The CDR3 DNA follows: TGTGCCAGCAGCAAAGTCTACGGGACGGGAGTCTACGAGCAGTACTTC. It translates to CASSKVYGTGVYEQYF.

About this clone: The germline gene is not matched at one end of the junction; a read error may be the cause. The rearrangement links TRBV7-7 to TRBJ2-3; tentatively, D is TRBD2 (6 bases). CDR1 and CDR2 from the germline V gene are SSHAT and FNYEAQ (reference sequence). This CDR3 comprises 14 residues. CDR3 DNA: TGTGCTAGCAGCTTAAATTCGGGGGCAGATACGCAGTATTTT. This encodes CASSLNSGADTQYF.

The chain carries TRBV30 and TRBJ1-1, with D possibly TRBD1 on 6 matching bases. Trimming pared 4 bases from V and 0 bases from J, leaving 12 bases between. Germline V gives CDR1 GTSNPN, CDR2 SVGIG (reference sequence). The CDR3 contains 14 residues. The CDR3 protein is CAWTGDNMNTEAFF. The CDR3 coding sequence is TGTGCCTGGACAGGGGATAATATGAACACTGAAGCTTTCTTT.

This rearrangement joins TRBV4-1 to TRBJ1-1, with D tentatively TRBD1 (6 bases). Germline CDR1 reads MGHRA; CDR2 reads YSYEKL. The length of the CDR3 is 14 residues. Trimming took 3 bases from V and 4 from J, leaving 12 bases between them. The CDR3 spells CASSQGTGTTEAFF. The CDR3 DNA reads TGCGCCAGCAGCCAGGGTACAGGGACCACTGAAGCTTTCTTT.

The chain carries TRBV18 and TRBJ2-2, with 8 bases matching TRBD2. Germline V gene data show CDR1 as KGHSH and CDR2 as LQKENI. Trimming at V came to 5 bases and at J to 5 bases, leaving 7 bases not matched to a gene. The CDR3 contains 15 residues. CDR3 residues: CASSISGKSTGELFF. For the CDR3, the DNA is TGTGCCAGCTCAATTAGCGGGAAGAGTACCGGGGAGCTGTTTTTT.

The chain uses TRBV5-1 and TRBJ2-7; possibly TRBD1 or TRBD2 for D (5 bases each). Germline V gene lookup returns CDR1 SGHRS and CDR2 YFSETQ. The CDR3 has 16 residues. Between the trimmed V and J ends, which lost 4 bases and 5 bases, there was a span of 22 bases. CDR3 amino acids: CASSRDGTTRLDEQYF. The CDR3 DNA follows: TGCGCCAGCAGCCGAGATGGGACCACACGCTTGGACGAGCAGTACTTC.

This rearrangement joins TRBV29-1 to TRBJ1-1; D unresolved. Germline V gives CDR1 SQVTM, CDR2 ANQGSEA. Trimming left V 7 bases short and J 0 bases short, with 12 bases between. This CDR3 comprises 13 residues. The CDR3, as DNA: TGCAGCGCCGAGAGGGATATGAACACTGAAGCTTTCTTT. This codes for CSAERDMNTEAFF.

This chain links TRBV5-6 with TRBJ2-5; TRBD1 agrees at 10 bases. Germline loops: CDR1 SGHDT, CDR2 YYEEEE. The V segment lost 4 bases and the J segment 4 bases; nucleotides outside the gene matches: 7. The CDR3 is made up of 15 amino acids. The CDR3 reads CASSPPDRGLETQYF. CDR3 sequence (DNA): TGTGCCAGCAGCCCACCAGACAGGGGGCTAGAGACCCAGTACTTC.

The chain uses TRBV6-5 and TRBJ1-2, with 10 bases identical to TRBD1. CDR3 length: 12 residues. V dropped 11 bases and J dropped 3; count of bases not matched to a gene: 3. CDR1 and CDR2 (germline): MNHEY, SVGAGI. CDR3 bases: TGTGCCGGAGGACAGGGGGACTATGGCTACACCTTC. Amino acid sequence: CAGGQGDYGYTF.

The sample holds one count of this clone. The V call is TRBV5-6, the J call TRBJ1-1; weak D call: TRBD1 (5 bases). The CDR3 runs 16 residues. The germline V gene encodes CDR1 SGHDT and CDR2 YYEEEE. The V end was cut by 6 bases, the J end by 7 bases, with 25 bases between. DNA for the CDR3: TGTGCCAGCACCGATGGACCCGGGGCAGCGAGCCGTGAAGCTTTCTTT. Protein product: CASTDGPGAASREAFF.

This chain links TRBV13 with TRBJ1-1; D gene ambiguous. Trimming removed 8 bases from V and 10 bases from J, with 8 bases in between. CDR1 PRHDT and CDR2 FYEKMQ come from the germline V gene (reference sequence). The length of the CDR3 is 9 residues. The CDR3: CASGSIAFF. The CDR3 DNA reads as TGTGCCAGCGGATCCATAGCTTTCTTT. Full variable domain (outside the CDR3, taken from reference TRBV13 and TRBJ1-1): AAGVIQSPRHLIKEKRETATLKCYPIPRHDTVYWYQQGPGQDPQFLISFYEKMQSDKGSIPDRFSAQQFSDYHSELNMSSLELGDSALYFCASGSIAFFGQGTRLTVV.

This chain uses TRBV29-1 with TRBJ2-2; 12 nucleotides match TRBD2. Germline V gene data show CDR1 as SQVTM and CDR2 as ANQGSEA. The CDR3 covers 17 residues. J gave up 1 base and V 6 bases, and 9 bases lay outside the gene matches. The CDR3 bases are TGCAGCGTCGCCGGGACTAGCGGGTTTATGAACACCGGGGAGCTGTTTTTT. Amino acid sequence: CSVAGTSGFMNTGELFF.

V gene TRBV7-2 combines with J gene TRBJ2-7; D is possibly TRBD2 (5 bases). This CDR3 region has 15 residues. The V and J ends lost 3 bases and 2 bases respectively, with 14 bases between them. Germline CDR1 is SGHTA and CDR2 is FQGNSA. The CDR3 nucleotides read TGTGCCAGCAGCTTGATGTCGGGAAGCCCCTACGAGCAGTACTTC. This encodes CASSLMSGSPYEQYF.

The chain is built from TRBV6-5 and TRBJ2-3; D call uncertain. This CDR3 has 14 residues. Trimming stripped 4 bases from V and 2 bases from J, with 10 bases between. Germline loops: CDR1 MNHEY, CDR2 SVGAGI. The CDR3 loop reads CASSSQVSTDTQYF. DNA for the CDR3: TGTGCCAGCAGTTCTCAGGTGTCCACAGATACGCAGTATTTT.

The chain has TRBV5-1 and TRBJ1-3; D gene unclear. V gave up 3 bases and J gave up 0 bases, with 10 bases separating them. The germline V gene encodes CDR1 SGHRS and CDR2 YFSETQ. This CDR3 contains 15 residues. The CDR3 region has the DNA TGCGCCAGCAGCTCCGCCGGTAGCTCTGGAAACACCATATATTTT. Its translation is CASSSAGSSGNTIYF.

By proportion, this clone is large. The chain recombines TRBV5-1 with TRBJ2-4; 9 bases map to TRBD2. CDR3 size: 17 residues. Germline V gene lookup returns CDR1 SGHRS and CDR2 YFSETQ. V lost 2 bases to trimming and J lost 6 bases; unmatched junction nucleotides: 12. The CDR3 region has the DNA TGCGCCAGCAGCTTTAGCGGGAGTCCTCCGAGGGGAAACATTCAGTACTTC. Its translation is CASSFSGSPPRGNIQYF.

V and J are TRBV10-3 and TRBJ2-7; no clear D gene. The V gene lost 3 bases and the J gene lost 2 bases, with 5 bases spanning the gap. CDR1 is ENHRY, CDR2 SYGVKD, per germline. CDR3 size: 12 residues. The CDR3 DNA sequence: TGTGCCATCAGTGACTCCCCCTACGAGCAGTACTTC. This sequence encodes CAISDSPYEQYF.

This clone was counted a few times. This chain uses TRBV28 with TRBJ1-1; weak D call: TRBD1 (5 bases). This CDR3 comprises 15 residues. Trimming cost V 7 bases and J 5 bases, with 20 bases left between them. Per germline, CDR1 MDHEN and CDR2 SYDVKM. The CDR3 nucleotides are TGTGCCAGCATAAGGGACGGGACTCGGGGGACTGAAGCTTTCTTT. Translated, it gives CASIRDGTRGTEAFF. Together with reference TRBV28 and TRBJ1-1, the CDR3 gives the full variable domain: DVKVTQSSRYLVKRTGEKVFLECVQDMDHENMFWYRQDPGLGLRLIYFSYDVKMKEKGDIPEGYSVSREKKERFSLILESASTNQTSMYLCASIRDGTRGTEAFFGQGTRLTVV.

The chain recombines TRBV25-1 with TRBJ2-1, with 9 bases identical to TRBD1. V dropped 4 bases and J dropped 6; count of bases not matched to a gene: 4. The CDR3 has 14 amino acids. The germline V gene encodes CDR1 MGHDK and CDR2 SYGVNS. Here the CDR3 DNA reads TGTGCCAGCAGTGGGCGGACAGGGGTCAATGAGCAGTTCTTC. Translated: CASSGRTGVNEQFF.